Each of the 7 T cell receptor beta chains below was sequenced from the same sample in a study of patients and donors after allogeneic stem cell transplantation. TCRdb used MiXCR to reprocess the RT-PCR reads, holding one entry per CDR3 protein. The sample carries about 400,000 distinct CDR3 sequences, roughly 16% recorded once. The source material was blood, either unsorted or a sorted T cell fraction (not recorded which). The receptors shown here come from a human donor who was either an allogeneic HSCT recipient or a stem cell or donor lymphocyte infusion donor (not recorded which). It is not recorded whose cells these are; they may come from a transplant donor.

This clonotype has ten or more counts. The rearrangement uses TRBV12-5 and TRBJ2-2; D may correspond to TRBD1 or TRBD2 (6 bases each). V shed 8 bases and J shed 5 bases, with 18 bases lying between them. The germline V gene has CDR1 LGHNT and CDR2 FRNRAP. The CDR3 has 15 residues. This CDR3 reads CASIQGGGRTGELFF. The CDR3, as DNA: TGTGCTAGTATCCAAGGAGGGGGGAGGACCGGGGAGCTGTTTTTT.

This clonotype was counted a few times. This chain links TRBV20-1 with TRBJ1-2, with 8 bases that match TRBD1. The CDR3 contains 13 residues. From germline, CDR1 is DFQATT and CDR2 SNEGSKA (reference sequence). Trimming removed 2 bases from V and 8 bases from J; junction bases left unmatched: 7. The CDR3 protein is CSARTDRGGGYTF. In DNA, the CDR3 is TGCAGTGCTAGAACAGACAGGGGTGGAGGCTACACCTTC.

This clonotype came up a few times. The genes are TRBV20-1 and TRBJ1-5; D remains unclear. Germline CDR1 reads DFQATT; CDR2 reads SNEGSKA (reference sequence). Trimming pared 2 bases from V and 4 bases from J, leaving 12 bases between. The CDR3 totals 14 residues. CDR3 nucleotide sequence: TGCAGTGCTAGATCTCCGGGAGGAAATCAGCCCCAGCATTTT. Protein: CSARSPGGNQPQHF.

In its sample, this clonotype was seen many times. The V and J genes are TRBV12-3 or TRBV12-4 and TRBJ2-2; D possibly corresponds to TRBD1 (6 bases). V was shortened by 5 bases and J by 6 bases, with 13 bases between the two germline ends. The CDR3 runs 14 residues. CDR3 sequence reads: CASSPYRVSGELFF. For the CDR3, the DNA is TGTGCCAGCAGTCCTTACAGGGTCTCCGGGGAGCTGTTTTTT.

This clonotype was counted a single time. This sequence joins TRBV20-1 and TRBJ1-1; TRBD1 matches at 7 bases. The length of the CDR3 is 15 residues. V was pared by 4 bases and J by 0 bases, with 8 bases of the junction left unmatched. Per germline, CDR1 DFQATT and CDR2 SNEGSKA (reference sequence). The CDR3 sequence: CSATDREHMNTEAFF. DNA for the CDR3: TGCAGTGCTACCGACAGGGAGCACATGAACACTGAAGCTTTCTTT.

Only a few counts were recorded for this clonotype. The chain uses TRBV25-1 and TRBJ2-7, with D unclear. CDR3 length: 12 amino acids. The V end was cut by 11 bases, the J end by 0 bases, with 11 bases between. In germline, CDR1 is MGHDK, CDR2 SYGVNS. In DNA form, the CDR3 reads TGTGCCCGTCCGAATCGCTCCTACGAGCAGTACTTC. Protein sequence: CARPNRSYEQYF.

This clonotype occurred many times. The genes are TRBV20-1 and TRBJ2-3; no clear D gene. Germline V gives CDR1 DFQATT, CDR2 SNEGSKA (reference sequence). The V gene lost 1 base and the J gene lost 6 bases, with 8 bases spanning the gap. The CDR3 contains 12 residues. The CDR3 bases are TGCAGTGCTAGAGCTTCGAGGGATACGCAGTATTTT. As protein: CSARASRDTQYF.